The 8 T cell receptor beta chains below were found in one sample sequenced in a study of T cells after yellow fever vaccination. TCRdb used MiXCR to reprocess the 5' RACE reads, holding one entry per CDR3 protein. Among some 600,000 distinct CDR3 sequences, 17% were seen once, and the ten largest hold about 18%. Specimen: PBMCs, collected 4 to 6 days after the first yellow fever vaccination. These receptors were collected from a man between 18 and 29 years old who received the YFV17D yellow fever vaccine.

There are a few counts of this clonotype. This rearrangement joins TRBV13 to TRBJ2-3; D might be TRBD1 (6 bases). V shed 3 bases and J shed 0 bases, with 10 bases lying between them. This CDR3 region has 15 residues. Per germline, CDR1 PRHDT and CDR2 FYEKMQ (reference sequence). The CDR3 region is CASSLGATSTDTQYF. In nucleotides, the CDR3 is TGTGCCAGCAGCTTGGGGGCTACTAGCACAGATACGCAGTATTTT.

The chain is built from TRBV7-2 and TRBJ2-3; TRBD2 is a possible D gene (6 bases). Germline V gene sequence: CDR1 SGHTA, CDR2 FQGNSA. V was clipped by 5 bases and J by 8 bases, with 14 bases between them. The CDR3 is 13 amino acids. CDR3: CASSARLGGTQYF. The CDR3 DNA follows: TGTGCCAGCAGCGCCCGACTAGGAGGTACGCAGTATTTT.

This clonotype was detected a few times. The chain is built from TRBV5-1 and TRBJ2-7, with 8 bases matching TRBD1. There are 14 residues in the CDR3. Looked up from germline, CDR1 is SGHRS and CDR2 is YFSETQ. The junction had 5 bases not matched to a gene; V was cut back by 0 bases and J by 6 bases. CDR3 coding DNA: TGCGCCAGCAGCTTGGGGACAGGGATATTCGAGCAGTACTTC. This gives the protein CASSLGTGIFEQYF.

This clonotype has only one observation. The chain uses TRBV19 and TRBJ1-1; the match to TRBD1 covers 10 bases. The CDR3 is 14 residues long. The ends lost 5 bases at V and 7 bases at J; junction bases unmatched: 7. Germline CDR1 reads LNHDA; CDR2 reads SQIVND (reference sequence). Written as DNA, the CDR3 is TGTGCCAGTAGTTCCGGGACAGGGGACTTTGAAGCTTTCTTT. Its translation: CASSSGTGDFEAFF. The full variable domain, in which reference TRBV19 and TRBJ1-1 provide the parts outside the CDR3, is DGGITQSPKYLFRKEGQNVTLSCEQNLNHDAMYWYRQDPGQGLRLIYYSQIVNDFQKGDIAEGYSVSREKKESFPLTVTSAQKNPTAFYLCASSSGTGDFEAFFGQGTRLTVV.

The gene calls are TRBV27 and TRBJ2-7, with 10 bases identical to TRBD1. Losses at the gene ends were 0 bases for V and 2 bases for J; bases not matched to a gene: 1. The length of the CDR3 is 15 residues. Germline values: CDR1 MNHEY, CDR2 SMNVEV (reference sequence). The chain's CDR3 is CASSLSTGGPYEQYV. CDR3 sequence (DNA): TGTGCCAGCAGTTTATCGACAGGGGGCCCCTACGAGCAGTACGTC.

This clonotype was counted only a few times. V gene TRBV28 combines with J gene TRBJ2-7; maybe TRBD1 (6 bases). Trimming stripped 5 bases from V and 6 bases from J, with 8 bases between. This CDR3 spans 11 amino acids. CDR1 and CDR2 from the germline V gene are MDHEN and SYDVKM. The CDR3 spells CASSQQGEQYV. CDR3 sequence (DNA): TGTGCCAGCAGTCAACAGGGCGAGCAGTACGTC.

V usage is TRBV6-2 or TRBV6-3 and J usage is TRBJ2-5; D remains unclear. CDR1 and CDR2 from the germline V gene are MNHEY and SVGEGT. Trimming took off 7 bases at V and 4 bases at J, with 13 bases between the two ends. CDR3 size: 13 residues. CDR3 amino acids: CASTRGTLETQYF. In DNA, the CDR3 is TGTGCCAGCACCCGAGGAACCCTAGAGACCCAGTACTTC.

V and J are TRBV6-6 and TRBJ1-1; D gene uncertain. The CDR3 has 12 amino acids. CDR1 is MNHNY, CDR2 SVGAGI, per germline (reference sequence). Trimming removed 0 bases at V and 11 bases at J, with 10 bases between. CDR3 coding DNA: TGTGCCAGCAGTTACTCGACCGAGGAGGCTTTCTTT. Amino acid sequence: CASSYSTEEAFF.